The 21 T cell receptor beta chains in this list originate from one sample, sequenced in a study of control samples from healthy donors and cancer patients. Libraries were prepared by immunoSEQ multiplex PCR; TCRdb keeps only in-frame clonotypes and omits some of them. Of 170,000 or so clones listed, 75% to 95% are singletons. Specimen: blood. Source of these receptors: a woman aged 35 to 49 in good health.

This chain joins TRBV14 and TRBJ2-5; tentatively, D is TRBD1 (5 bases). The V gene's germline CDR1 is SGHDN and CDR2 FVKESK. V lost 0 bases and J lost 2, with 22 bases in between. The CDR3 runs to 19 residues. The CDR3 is CASSQDLRLRTTKQETQYF. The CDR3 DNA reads TGTGCCAGCAGCCAAGATTTAAGGCTCCGGACAACCAAACAAGAGACCCAGTACTTC.

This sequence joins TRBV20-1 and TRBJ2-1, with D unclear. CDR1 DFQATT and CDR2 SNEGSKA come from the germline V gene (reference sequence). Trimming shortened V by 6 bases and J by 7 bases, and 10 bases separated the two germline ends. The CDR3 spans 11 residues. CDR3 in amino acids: CSATLRNEQFF. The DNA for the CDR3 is TGCAGTGCCACCCTTCGGAATGAGCAGTTCTTC.

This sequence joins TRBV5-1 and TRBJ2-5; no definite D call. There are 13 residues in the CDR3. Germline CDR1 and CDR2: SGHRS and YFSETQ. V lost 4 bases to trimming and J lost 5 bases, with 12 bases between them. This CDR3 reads CASSPRVGETQYF. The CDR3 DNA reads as TGCGCCAGCAGCCCCCGGGTAGGCGAGACCCAGTACTTC.

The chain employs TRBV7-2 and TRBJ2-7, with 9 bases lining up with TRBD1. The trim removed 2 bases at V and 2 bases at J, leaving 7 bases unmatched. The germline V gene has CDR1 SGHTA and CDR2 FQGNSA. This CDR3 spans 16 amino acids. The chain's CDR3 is CASSLPETGGPYEQYF. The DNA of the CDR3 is TGTGCCAGCAGCTTACCAGAGACAGGGGGGCCCTACGAGCAGTACTTC.

CDR3 sequence (DNA): TGTGCCAGTAGTATAGGCTTCCCGGGCTATGAGCAGTTCTTC. This encodes CASSIGFPGYEQFF. The genes are TRBV19 and TRBJ2-1; no firm D call. The germline CDR1 and CDR2 sequences are LNHDA and SQIVND (reference sequence). This CDR3 has 14 amino acids. V was pared by 1 base and J by 8 bases, with 12 bases between.

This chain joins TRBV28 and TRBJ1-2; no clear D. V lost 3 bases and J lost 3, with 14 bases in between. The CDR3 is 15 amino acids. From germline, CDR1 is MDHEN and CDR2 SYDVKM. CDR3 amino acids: CASSLDRRTYYGYTF. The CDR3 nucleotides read TGTGCCAGCAGTTTGGATCGCCGGACCTACTATGGCTACACCTTC.

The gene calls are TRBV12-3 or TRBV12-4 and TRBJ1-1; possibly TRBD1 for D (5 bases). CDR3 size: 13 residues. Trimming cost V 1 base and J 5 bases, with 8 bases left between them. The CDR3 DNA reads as TGTGCCAGCAGTTTAGTAAAGGGGACTGAAGCTTTCTTT. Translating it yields CASSLVKGTEAFF.

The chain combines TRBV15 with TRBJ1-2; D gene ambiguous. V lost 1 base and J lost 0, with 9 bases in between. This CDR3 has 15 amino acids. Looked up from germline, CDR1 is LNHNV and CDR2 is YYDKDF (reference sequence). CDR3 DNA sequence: TGTGCCACCAGCAGAGCCGGAGAAGCTAACTATGGCTACACCTTC. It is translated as CATSRAGEANYGYTF.

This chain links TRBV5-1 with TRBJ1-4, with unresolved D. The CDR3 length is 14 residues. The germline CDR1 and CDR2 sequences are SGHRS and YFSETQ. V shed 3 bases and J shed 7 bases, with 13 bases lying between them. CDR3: CASSSGPGSEKLFF. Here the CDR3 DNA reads TGCGCCAGCAGCTCCGGGCCCGGTAGTGAAAAACTGTTTTTT.

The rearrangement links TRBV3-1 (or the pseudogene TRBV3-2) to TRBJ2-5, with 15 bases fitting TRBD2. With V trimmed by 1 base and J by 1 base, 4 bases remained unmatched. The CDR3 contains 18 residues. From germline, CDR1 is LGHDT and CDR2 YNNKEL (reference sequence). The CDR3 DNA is TGTGCCAGCAGCCAAGTCCCGGGACTAGCGGGGGGCCAAGAGACCCAGTACTTC. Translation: CASSQVPGLAGGQETQYF.

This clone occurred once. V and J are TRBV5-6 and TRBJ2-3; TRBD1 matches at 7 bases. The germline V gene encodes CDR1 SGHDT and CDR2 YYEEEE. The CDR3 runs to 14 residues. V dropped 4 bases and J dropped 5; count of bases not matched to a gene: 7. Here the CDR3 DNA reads TGTGCCAGCAGCGCCTACAGGGGTGGAGATACGCAGTATTTT. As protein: CASSAYRGGDTQYF.

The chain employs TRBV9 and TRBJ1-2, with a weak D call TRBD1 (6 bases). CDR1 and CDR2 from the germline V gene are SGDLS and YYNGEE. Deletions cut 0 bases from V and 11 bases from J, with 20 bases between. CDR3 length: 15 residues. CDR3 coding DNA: TGTGCCAGCAGCGTAGTTCCGGGGGGCGAGAATTTGTACACCTTC. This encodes CASSVVPGGENLYTF.

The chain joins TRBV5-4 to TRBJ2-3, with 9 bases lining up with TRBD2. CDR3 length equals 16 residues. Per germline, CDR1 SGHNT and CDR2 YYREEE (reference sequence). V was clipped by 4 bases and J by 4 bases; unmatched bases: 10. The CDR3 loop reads CASSPGLAGFSDTQYF. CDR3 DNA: TGTGCCAGCAGCCCGGGACTAGCTGGTTTTTCAGATACGCAGTATTTT.

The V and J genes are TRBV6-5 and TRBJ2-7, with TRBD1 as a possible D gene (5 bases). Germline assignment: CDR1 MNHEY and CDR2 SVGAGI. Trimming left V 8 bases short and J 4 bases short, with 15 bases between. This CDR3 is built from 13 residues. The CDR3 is CASGRAGPYEQYF. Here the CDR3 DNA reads TGTGCCAGCGGCAGGGCAGGGCCATACGAGCAGTACTTC.

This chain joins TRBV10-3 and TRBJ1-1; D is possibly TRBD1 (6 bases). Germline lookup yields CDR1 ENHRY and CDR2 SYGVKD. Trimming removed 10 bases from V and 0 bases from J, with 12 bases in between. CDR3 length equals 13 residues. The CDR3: CATVDRLNTEAFF. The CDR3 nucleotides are TGTGCCACCGTGGACAGATTGAACACTGAAGCTTTCTTT.

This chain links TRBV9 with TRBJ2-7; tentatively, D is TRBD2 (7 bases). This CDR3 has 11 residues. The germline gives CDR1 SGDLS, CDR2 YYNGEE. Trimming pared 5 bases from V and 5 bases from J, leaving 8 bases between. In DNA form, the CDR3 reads TGTGCCAGCAGGGGGGGGCACGAGCAGTACTTC. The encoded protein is CASRGGHEQYF.

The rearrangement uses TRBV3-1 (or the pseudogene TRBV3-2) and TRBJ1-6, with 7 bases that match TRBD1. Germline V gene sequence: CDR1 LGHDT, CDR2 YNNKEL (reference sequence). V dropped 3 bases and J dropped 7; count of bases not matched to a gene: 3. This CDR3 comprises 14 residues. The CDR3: CASSQTGQNSPLHF. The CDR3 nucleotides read TGTGCCAGCAGCCAGACAGGGCAGAATTCACCCCTCCACTTT.

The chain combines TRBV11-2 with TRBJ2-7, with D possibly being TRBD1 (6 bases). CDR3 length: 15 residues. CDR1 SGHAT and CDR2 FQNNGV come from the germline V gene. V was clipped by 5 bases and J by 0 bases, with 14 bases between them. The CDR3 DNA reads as TGTGCCAGCAGCGTCTTCCAGGGGAGCTCCTACGAGCAGTACTTC. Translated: CASSVFQGSSYEQYF.

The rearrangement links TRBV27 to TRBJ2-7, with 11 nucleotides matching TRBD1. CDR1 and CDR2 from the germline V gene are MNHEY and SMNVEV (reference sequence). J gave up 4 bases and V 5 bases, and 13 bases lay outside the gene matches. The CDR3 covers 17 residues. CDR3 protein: CASSLLGQGGKKYEQYF. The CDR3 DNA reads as TGTGCCAGCAGTCTGTTGGGACAGGGGGGAAAAAAATACGAGCAGTACTTC.

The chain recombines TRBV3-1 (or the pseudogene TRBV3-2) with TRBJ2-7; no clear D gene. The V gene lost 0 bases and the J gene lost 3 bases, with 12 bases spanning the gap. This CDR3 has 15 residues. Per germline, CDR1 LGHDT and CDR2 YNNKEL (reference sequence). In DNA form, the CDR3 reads TGTGCCAGCAGCCAAGACTTAAGGAGTTTCTACGAGCAGTACTTC. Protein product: CASSQDLRSFYEQYF.

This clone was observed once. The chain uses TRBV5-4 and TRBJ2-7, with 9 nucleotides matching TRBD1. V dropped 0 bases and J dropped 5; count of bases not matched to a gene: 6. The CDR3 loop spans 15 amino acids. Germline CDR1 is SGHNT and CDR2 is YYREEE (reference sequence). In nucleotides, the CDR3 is TGTGCCAGCAGCTTGGACAGGGGGCAGCGCGACGAGCAGTACTTC. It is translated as CASSLDRGQRDEQYF.